This T cell receptor (beta chain) originates from a study of blood T cell repertoires in COVID-19. The V and J ends lost 0 bases and 3 bases respectively, with 12 bases between them. This CDR3 contains 15 residues. CDR1 and CDR2 (germline): KGHSH, LQKENI. Recovered status in Cohort 3 required two negative PCRs, clearance, or symptom resolution. The protocol was immunoSEQ multiplex PCR, while the TCRdb copy is restricted to in-frame clones and leaves out a portion. The sample has 170,000 or so clones; 87% are singletons. Sequenced input: PBMCs or T cells enriched from blood (not recorded which). This TCR was recovered from a woman aged 45-60 years who had recovered from COVID-19. The J gene is TRBJ2-7, the V gene TRBV18, with D possibly being TRBD2 (6 bases). The CDR3 nucleotides read TGTGCCAGCTCACCACCGGGAGGAATCGGCTACGAGCAGTACTTC. As protein: CASSPPGGIGYEQYF.